A selection of T cell receptor beta chains follows, all from one sample in a study of cytomegalovirus exposure and HLA in healthy donors. Using immunoSEQ multiplex PCR, the repertoire was profiled, and TCRdb retains in-frame clones only, with some absent. Of some 120,000 clones in the sample, roughly 80% were seen once. Sequencing was performed on PBMCs. The receptors come from a man aged 45 to 65 in good health and CMV-seronegative. Each CDR3 is given with its conserved first and last residue. D genes are given only for firm matches. Not all rows give a size; the values are once, few, many and, for expanded clones, a class.

DNA | CDR3 | D | J | size | V | length
TGTGCCAGCAGTTACTCTCTTCCAGGCAACACTGAAGCTTTCTTT | CASSYSLPGNTEAFF | NA | TRBJ1-1 | NA | TRBV6-6 | 15
TGCGCCAGCAGCCAAGATGGGACAGGGGGGAGCACAGATACGCAGTATTTT | CASSQDGTGGSTDTQYF | TRBD1 | TRBJ2-3 | once | TRBV4-1 | 17
TGTGCCAGCAGGCCACAGGGGGCACATGGCTACACCTTC | CASRPQGAHGYTF | TRBD1 | TRBJ1-2 | NA | TRBV6-1 | 13
TGTGCCAGCAGTGGCCGATACAGGGACCAAGAGACCCAGTACTTC | CASSGRYRDQETQYF | NA | TRBJ2-5 | NA | TRBV25-1 | 15
TGCGCCAGCCGCTCCAGTGGTGAGCAGTTCTTC | CASRSSGEQFF | NA | TRBJ2-1 | NA | TRBV5-1 | 11
TGTGCCAGTAGTATCGTACTAGCGGCCGCTGGCGAGCAGTACTTC | CASSIVLAAAGEQYF | TRBD2 | TRBJ2-7 | NA | TRBV19 | 15
TGCGCCAGCAGCTCGACAGGGTATAGTGGCACAGATACGCAGTATTTT | CASSSTGYSGTDTQYF | TRBD1 | TRBJ2-3 | NA | TRBV5-1 | 16
TGTGCCAGCAGTCGACAGGGGAAAGGAAACACCATATATTTT | CASSRQGKGNTIYF | TRBD1 | TRBJ1-3 | NA | TRBV6-5 | 14
TGTGCCAGCAGCTTATCGCTAGCGGGAGGGGATACGCAGTATTTT | CASSLSLAGGDTQYF | TRBD2 | TRBJ2-3 | few | TRBV7-9 | 15
TGTGCCTGGAAGGGGGACCCGGGCGGGTTCTACGAGCAGTACTTC | CAWKGDPGGFYEQYF | NA | TRBJ2-7 | NA | TRBV30 | 15
TGTGCCAGCAGCTTGTATAAGACTAGCGGGAGCTATGAGCAGTTCTTC | CASSLYKTSGSYEQFF | TRBD2 | TRBJ2-1 | NA | TRBV5-8 | 16